The T cell receptor beta chain under discussion was sequenced for a study of Ad26.COV2.S vaccination and SARS-CoV-2 variants. The data were produced by immunoSEQ multiplex PCR, yet TCRdb's version contains in-frame clones alone and is incomplete. The sample contains about 320,000 clones, around four fifths of which appear only once. Treatment meaning: some 20 received Ad26.COV2.S at low or high dose, single or two shots; several received placebo; per-sample allocation not given. At day 63 after the first vaccine or placebo injection, samples were drawn. The CDR3 is 12 amino acids. V lost 5 bases and J 8 bases, leaving 9 bases between the germline ends. Germline V gives CDR1 SGHTA, CDR2 FQGTGA.

The chain carries TRBV7-3 and TRBJ2-2; D not resolved. The starting material was peripheral blood, obtained in a trial of Ad26.COV2.S vaccine versus placebo. The sequence was obtained from a person between 18 and 60 years old who received the Ad26.COV2.S COVID-19 vaccine or a placebo. The CDR3 loop reads CASSHPTGELFF. The CDR3 DNA is TGTGCCAGCAGCCACCCCACGGGGGAGCTGTTTTTT.